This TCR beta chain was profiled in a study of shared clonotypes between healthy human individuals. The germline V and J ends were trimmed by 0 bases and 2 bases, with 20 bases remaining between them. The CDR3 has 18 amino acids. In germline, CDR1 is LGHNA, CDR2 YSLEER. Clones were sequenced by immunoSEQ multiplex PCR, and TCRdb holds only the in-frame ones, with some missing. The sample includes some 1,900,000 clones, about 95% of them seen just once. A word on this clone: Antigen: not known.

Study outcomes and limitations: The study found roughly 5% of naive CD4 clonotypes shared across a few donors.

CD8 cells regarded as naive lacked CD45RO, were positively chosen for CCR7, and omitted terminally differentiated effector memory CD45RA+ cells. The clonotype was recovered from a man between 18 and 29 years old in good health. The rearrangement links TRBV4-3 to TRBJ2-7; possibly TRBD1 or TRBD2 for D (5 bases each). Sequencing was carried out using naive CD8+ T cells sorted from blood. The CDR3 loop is CASSQEKLGRRSPYEQYF. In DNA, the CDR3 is TGCGCCAGCAGCCAAGAAAAGTTGGGACGGCGGTCCCCCTACGAGCAGTACTTC.